This T cell receptor (beta chain) was obtained from a study of T cells in Graves' hyperthyroidism and ophthalmopathy. TCR beta CDR3 regions were amplified from RNA. In the first-round RT-PCR of the TCR CDR3, the HTBI primer set was used. TCRdb ran MiXCR on the multiplex PCR reads and lists one entry per CDR3 protein. This sample carries some 420,000 distinct CDR3 sequences, around 13% of them seen once, and the ten largest clones take 5.3%. General observations from the study: A 13 V-J signature model discriminated ophthalmopathy versus stable hyperthyroidism.

Germline CDR1 is MGHRA and CDR2 is YSYEKL. V gave up 0 bases and J gave up 6 bases, with 15 bases separating them. The CDR3 is 15 residues long. If no ophthalmopathy progression occurred within 18 months, Graves' hyperthyroidism was stable. About this clonotype: Its antigen remains unknown.

This clonotype was sampled from a woman aged 18-29 years with Graves' hyperthyroidism. This rearrangement joins TRBV4-1 to TRBJ2-7; D ambiguous. Input material: blood. Here the CDR3 reads CASSQETPPLSEQYF. The CDR3 bases are TGCGCCAGCAGCCAAGAAACCCCCCCCCTCTCCGAGCAGTACTTC.